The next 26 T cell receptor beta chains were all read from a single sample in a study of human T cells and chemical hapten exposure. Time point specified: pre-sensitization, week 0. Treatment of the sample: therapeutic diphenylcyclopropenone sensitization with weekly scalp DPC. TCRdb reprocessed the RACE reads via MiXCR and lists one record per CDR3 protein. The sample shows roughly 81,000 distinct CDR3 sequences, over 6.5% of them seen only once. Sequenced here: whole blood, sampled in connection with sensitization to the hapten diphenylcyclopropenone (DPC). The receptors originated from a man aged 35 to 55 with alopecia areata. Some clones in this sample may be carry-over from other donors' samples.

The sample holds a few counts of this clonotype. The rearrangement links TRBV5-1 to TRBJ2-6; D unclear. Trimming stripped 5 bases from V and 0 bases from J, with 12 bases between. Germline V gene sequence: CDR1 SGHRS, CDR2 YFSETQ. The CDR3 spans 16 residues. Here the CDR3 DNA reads TGCGCCAGCAGTGTCAGAATAAGCTCTGGGGCCAACGTCCTGACTTTC. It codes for CASSVRISSGANVLTF.

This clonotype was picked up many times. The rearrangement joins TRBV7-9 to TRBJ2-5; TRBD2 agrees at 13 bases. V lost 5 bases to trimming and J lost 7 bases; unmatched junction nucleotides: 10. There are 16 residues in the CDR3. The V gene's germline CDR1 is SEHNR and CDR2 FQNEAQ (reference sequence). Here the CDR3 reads CASSNYRTSGRGTQYF. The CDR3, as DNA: TGTGCCAGCAGCAATTACCGGACTAGCGGGAGAGGGACCCAGTACTTC.

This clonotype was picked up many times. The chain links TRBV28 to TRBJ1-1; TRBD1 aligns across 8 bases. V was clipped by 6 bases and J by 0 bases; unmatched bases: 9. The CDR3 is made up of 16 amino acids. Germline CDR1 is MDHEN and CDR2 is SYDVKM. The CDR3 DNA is TGTGCCAGCAGCTTACCCCCGGGACAGGTGAACACTGAAGCTTTCTTT. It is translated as CASSLPPGQVNTEAFF.

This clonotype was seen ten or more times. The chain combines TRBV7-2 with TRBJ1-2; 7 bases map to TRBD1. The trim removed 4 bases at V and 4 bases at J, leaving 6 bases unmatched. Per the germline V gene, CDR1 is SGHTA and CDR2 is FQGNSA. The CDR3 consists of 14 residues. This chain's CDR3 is CASSSYRGGYGYTF. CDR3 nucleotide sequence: TGTGCCAGCAGCTCTTACAGGGGAGGCTATGGCTACACCTTC. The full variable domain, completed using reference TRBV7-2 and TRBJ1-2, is GAGVSQSPSNKVTEKGKDVELRCDPISGHTALYWYRQSLGQGLEFLIYFQGNSAPDKSGLPSDRFSAERTGGSVSTLTIQRTQQEDSAVYLCASSSYRGGYGYTFGSGTRLTVV.

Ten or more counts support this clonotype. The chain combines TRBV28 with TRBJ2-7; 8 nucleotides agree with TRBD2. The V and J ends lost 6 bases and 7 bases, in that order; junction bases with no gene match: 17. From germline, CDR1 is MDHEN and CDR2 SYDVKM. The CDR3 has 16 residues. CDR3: CASSSSGVAGLGEQYF. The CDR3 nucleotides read TGTGCCAGCAGCTCCTCCGGGGTAGCGGGGCTTGGGGAGCAGTACTTC.

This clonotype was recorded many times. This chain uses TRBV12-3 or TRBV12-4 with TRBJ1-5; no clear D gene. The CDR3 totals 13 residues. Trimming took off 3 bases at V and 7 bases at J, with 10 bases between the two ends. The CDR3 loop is CASSFTAAQPQHF. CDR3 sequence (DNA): TGTGCCAGCAGTTTTACCGCGGCCCAGCCCCAGCATTTT.

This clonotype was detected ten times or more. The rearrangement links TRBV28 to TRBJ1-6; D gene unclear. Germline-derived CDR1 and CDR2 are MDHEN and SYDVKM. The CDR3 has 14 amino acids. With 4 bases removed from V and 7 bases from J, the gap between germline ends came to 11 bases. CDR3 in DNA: TGTGCCAGCAGTTCCCCGGCGGACAATTCACCCCTCCACTTT. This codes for CASSSPADNSPLHF.

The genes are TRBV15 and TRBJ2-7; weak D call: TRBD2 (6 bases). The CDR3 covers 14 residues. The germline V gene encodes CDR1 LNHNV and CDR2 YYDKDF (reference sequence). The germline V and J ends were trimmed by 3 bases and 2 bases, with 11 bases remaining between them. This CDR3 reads CATSRDYDPYEQYV. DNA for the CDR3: TGTGCCACCAGCAGGGACTATGACCCCTACGAGCAGTACGTC.

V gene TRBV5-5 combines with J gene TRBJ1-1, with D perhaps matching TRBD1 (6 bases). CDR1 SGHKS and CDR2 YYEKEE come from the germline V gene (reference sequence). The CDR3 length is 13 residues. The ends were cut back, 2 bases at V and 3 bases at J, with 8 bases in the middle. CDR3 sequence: CASSLQGYTEAFF. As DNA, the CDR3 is TGTGCCAGCAGCTTACAGGGTTACACTGAAGCTTTCTTT.

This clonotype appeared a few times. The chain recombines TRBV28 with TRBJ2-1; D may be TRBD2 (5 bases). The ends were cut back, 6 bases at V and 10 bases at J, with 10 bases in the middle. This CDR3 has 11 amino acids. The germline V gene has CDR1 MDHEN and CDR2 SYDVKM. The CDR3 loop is CASRVTGEQFF. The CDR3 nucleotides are TGTGCCAGCAGAGTCACGGGGGAGCAGTTCTTC. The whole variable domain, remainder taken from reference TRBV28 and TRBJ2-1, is DVKVTQSSRYLVKRTGEKVFLECVQDMDHENMFWYRQDPGLGLRLIYFSYDVKMKEKGDIPEGYSVSREKKERFSLILESASTNQTSMYLCASRVTGEQFFGPGTRLTVL.

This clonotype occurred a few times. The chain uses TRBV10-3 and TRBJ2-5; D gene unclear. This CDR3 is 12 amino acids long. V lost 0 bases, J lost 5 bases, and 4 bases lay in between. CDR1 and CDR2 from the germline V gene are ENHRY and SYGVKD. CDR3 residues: CAISESGETQYF. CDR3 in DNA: TGTGCCATCAGTGAGTCAGGGGAGACCCAGTACTTC.

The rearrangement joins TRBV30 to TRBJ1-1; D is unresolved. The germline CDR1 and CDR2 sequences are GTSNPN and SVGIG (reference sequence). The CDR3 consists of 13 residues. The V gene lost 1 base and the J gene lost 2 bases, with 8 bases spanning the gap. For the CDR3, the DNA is TGTGCCTGGAGTGGGCACAGAAACACTGAAGCTTTCTTT. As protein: CAWSGHRNTEAFF. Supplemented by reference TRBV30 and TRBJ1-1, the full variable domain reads SQTIHQWPATLVQPVGSPLSLECTVEGTSNPNLYWYRQAAGRGLQLLFYSVGIGQISSEVPQNLSASRPQDRQFILSSKKLLLSDSGFYLCAWSGHRNTEAFFGQGTRLTVV.

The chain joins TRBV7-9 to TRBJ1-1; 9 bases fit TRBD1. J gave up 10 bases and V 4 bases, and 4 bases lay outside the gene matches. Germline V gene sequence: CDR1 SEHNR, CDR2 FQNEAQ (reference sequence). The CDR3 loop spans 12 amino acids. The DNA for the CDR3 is TGTGCCAGCAGCTCGACGACAGGGGGAGCTTTCTTT. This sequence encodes CASSSTTGGAFF.

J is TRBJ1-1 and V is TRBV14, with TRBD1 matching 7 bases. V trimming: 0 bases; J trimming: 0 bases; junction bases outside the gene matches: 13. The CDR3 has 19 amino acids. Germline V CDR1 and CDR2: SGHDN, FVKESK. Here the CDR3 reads CASSQDRWRGLGLNTEAFF. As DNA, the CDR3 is TGTGCCAGCAGCCAAGATCGTTGGAGGGGGCTTGGCCTGAACACTGAAGCTTTCTTT.

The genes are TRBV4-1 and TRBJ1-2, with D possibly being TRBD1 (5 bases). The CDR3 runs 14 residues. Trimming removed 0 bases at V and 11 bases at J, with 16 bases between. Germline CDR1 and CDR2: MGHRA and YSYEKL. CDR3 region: CASSQEVLGAFYTF. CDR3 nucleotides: TGCGCCAGCAGCCAAGAAGTTCTAGGGGCCTTTTACACCTTC.

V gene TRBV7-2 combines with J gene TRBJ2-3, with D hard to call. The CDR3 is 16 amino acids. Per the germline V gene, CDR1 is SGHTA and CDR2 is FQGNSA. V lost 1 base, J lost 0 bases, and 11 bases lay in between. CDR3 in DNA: TGTGCCAGCAGCTTAGTAGGCGGCAAAAGCACAGATACGCAGTATTTT. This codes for CASSLVGGKSTDTQYF.

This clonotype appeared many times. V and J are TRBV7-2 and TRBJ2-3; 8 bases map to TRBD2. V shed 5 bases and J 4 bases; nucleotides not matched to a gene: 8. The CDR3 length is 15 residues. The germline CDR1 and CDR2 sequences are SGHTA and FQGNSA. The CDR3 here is CASSRGRREADTQYF. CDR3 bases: TGTGCCAGCAGCCGCGGACGGCGGGAGGCAGATACGCAGTATTTT.

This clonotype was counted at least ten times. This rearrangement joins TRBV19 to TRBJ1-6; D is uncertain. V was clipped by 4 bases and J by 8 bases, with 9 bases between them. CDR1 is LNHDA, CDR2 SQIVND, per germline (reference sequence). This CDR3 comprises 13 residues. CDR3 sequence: CASSTRVDSPLHF. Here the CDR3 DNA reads TGTGCCAGTAGTACGCGGGTGGATTCACCCCTCCACTTT.

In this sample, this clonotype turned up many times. As DNA, the CDR3 is TGCAGGGTGGGCAGGAACACTGAAGCTTTCTTT. Protein product: CRVGRNTEAFF. The chain combines TRBV20-1 with TRBJ1-1; the D is unclear. Germline lookup yields CDR1 DFQATT and CDR2 SNEGSKA (reference sequence). The CDR3 runs 11 residues.

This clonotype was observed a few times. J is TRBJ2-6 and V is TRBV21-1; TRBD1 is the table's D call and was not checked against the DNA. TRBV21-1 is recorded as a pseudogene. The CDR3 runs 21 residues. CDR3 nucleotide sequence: TGTGCCAGCAGCAAAGAAATCGTGACAGGGGGCGCGGACTCTGGGGCCAACGTCCTGACTTTC. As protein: CASSKEIVTGGADSGANVLTF.

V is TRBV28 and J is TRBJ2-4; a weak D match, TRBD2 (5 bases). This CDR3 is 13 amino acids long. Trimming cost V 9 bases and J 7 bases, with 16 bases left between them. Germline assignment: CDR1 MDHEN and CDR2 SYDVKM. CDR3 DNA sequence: TGTGCCAGTGCCCCGGGGAGCCGGAACATTCAGTACTTC. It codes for CASAPGSRNIQYF.

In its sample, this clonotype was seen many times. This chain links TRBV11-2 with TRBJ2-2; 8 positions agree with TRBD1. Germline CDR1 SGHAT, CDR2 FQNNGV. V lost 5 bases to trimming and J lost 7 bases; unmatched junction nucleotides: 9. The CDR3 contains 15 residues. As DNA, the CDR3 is TGTGCCAGCAGCCACAGGGGGACCCAGGGCGGGGAGCTGTTTTTT. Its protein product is CASSHRGTQGGELFF. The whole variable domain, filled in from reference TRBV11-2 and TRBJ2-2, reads EAGVAQSPRYKIIEKRQSVAFWCNPISGHATLYWYQQILGQGPKLLIQFQNNGVVDDSQLPKDRFSAERLKGVDSTLKIQPAKLEDSAVYLCASSHRGTQGGELFFGEGSRLTVL.

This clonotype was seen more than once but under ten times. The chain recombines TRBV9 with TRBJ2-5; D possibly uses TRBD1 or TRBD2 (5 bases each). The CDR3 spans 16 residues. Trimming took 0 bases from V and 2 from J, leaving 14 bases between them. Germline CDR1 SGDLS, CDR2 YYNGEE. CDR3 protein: CASSVGGTRLQETQYF. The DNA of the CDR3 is TGTGCCAGCAGCGTAGGTGGGACGAGACTTCAAGAGACCCAGTACTTC.

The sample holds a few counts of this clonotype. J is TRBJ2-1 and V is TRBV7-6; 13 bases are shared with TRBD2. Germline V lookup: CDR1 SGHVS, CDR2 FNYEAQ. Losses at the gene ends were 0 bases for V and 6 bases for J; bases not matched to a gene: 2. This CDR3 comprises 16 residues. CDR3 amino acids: CASSLATSGRGNEQFF. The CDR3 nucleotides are TGTGCCAGCAGCTTAGCTACTAGCGGGAGGGGCAATGAGCAGTTCTTC.

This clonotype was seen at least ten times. CDR3 sequence: CATGLAGPTDTQYF. CDR3 sequence (DNA): TGTGCCACCGGACTAGCGGGACCCACAGATACGCAGTATTTT. V usage is TRBV24-1 and J usage is TRBJ2-3; 12 bases fit TRBD2. In germline, CDR1 is KGHDR, CDR2 SFDVKD. The CDR3 runs to 14 residues. The V gene end was trimmed by 9 bases and the J gene end by 2 bases; junction bases not matched to a gene: 2.

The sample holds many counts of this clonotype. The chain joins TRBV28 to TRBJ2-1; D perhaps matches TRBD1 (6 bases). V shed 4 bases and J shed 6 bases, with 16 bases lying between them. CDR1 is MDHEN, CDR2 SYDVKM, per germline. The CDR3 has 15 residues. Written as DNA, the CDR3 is TGTGCCAGCAGTTCAAGTTACGGGACATTCAATGAGCAGTTCTTC. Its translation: CASSSSYGTFNEQFF.